Sequencing of this TCR beta chain was carried out in a study of blood T cell repertoires in COVID-19. Study in general: Italy, Spain and the United States were the sources of the convalescent and acute COVID-19 samples.

Sequenced by immunoSEQ multiplex PCR; TCRdb stores in-frame clones only, minus some. Among about 160,000 clones listed, less than 85% were seen once. Trimming pared 4 bases from V and 4 bases from J, leaving 15 bases between. This CDR3 is 14 amino acids long. The V gene's germline CDR1 is SQVTM and CDR2 ANQGSEA. The specimen sequenced was peripheral blood. The rearrangement uses TRBV29-1 and TRBJ2-3, with D perhaps TRBD2 (5 bases). The TCR originated in a woman aged 60-75 years with COVID-19, enrolled during active disease. The CDR3 here is CSVGRGAPPDTQYF. CDR3 DNA: TGCAGCGTTGGTCGGGGAGCTCCACCAGATACGCAGTATTTT.